What follows is one T cell receptor beta chain and its context. It lacks a known antigen. The input lacks base qualities; no much larger clone sits a single base away. V is trimmed back by 6 bases and J by 4 bases, and the junction contains 12 bases that no gene match accounts for. From the cysteine up to the phenylalanine, the CDR3 has a length of 16 residues. The sequence is cut down to CDR3 DNA, 48 bases in frame from base 1. The germline V gene provides CDR1 SGHDT and CDR2 YYEEEE. The collaborating institutions used their own protocols to collect whole blood in K2EDTA tubes. Collaborator samples were shipped for TCRbeta analysis as frozen whole blood, isolated PBMCs, or DNA extracted from either sample type. TCRbeta CDR3 regions were amplified from genomic DNA by means of the immunoSEQ Assay, a bias-controlled multiplex PCR. As for the authors' bioinformatics: Nucleated cell counts per sample were estimated from amplification of reference gene primers within the assay. To quantify the absolute abundance of each unique TCRbeta CDR3 rearrangement, sequence reads were collapsed and filtered. Productive Simpson clonality was computed per sample as the square root of Simpson's diversity index over productive rearrangements. TCRdb stores this immuneACCESS table with in-frame sequences only. Part of the clones is absent; in the studies checked, under half of the shortfall reflects unresolved V genes, and no reason is known for the rest. V and J calls and clone size are given by that table; D and trimming were obtained from the DNA. The sample yields approximately 270,000 clones; around 89% were counted once. Of the sample, around 0.84% is held by the ten largest clones.

This specimen comes from a study of blood T cell repertoires in COVID-19 (dated by TCRdb to the early 2020s). About the investigation overall: Collaborator samples came from the United States, Italy and Spain and covered acute and convalescent phases of COVID-19. The prospective study material was composed of cDNA or gDNA derived from T cells, B-cell-depleted T cells, or PBMCs. Deeply sampled blood TCRbeta repertoires from subjects exposed to, actively infected with, or recovered from COVID-19 were included in the dataset. A freely available public database, intended as a resource for researchers studying the immune response to SARS-CoV-2, is where the repertoires were released. Samples were obtained from the ongoing ImmuneRACE study (first 160 participants) and from 950 to 1,500 subjects provided by 6 global collaborators. Sample metadata almost always included a de-identified subject ID, COVID-19 status, age in years and sex. HLA class I and class II types, where available, came from metadata supplied by the sample provider rather than from assay-based typing.

The full study reports these points: How much clinical and demographic metadata was included differed by source and by participant, and the metadata was provided uncurated.

The V and J segments used are TRBV5-6 and TRBJ1-2; the junction holds 10 bases that match TRBD1. The sequenced sample was peripheral blood. This clonotype was obtained from a man aged 25 to 45 with acute or convalescent COVID-19. The DNA reads TGTGCCAGCATCAGGGACAGGGGATTGTTGGGCTATGGCTACACCTTC. This yields the protein CASIRDRGLLGYGYTF.